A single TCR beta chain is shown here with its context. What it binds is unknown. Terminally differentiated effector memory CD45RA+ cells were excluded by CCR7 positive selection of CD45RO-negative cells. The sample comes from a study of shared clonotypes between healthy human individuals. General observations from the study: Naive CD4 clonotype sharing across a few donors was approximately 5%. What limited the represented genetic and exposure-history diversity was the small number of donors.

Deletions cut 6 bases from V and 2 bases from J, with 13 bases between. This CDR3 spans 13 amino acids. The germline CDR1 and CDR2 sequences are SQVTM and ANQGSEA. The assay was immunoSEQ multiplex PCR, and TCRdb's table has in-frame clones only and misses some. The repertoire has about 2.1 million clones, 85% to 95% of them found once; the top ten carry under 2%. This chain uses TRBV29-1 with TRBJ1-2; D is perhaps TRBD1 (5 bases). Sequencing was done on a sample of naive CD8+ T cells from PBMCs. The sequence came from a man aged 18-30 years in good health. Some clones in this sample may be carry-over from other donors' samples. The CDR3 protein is CSVPDTRNYGYTF. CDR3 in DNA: TGCAGCGTCCCGGACACTCGGAACTATGGCTACACCTTC.